The 22 T cell receptor beta chains given below trace back to one sample, sequenced in a study of blood T cell repertoires in COVID-19. Sequencing was performed with immunoSEQ multiplex PCR; in TCRdb, only in-frame clones are kept and a portion is missing. The sample has 110,000 to 150,000 clones; approximately 90% are singletons. Sequencing used PBMCs or T cells enriched from blood (not recorded which). Source of these receptors: a man aged 45 to 65 who had recovered from COVID-19.

The chain couples TRBV7-8 to TRBJ2-7, with 9 positions matching TRBD2. V was clipped by 2 bases and J by 7 bases; unmatched bases: 9. In germline, CDR1 is SGHVS, CDR2 FQNEAQ. This CDR3 contains 15 residues. This chain's CDR3 is CASSLLPSGTGEQYF. CDR3 DNA sequence: TGTGCCAGCAGCTTACTTCCTAGCGGGACGGGGGAGCAGTACTTC.

The chain employs TRBV11-3 and TRBJ1-5; D call uncertain. The ends were cut back, 0 bases at V and 2 bases at J, with 8 bases in the middle. The CDR3 sequence is 15 residues long. Germline CDR1 is SGHNT and CDR2 is YENEEA. The chain's CDR3 is CASSLDVQRNQPQHF. The CDR3 DNA sequence: TGTGCCAGCAGCTTAGATGTACAACGCAATCAGCCCCAGCATTTT.

J is TRBJ1-1 and V is TRBV13; TRBD1 matches 7 bases. CDR3 length: 15 amino acids. Germline CDR1 reads PRHDT; CDR2 reads FYEKMQ (reference sequence). Unmatched junction bases numbered 7, after V lost 5 bases and J lost 1 base. The CDR3 bases are TGTGCCAGCAGCATTCAGACAGGGAAGAACACTGAAGCTTTCTTT. Translating gives CASSIQTGKNTEAFF. Full variable domain (remainder filled in from reference TRBV13 and TRBJ1-1): AAGVIQSPRHLIKEKRETATLKCYPIPRHDTVYWYQQGPGQDPQFLISFYEKMQSDKGSIPDRFSAQQFSDYHSELNMSSLELGDSALYFCASSIQTGKNTEAFFGQGTRLTVV.

The rearrangement links TRBV24-1 to TRBJ2-5; no reliable D call. Germline V gene sequence: CDR1 KGHDR, CDR2 SFDVKD. The V and J ends lost 5 bases and 4 bases respectively, with 16 bases between them. The CDR3 spans 15 residues. The CDR3 region is CATSATGSLRETQYF. Here the CDR3 DNA reads TGTGCCACCAGTGCTACCGGGTCTCTCAGAGAGACCCAGTACTTC.

The rearrangement links TRBV7-9 to TRBJ1-1; TRBD1 aligns across 9 bases. Germline assignment: CDR1 SEHNR and CDR2 FQNEAQ (reference sequence). The CDR3 is 15 residues long. With 1 base clipped from V and 3 bases from J, the junction kept 3 bases outside the gene matches. The CDR3 DNA sequence: TGTGCCAGCAGCTTAGAACAGGGGGCCTACACTGAAGCTTTCTTT. Protein: CASSLEQGAYTEAFF.

This clone was seen only once. V and J are TRBV29-1 and TRBJ1-1, with 10 bases lining up with TRBD1. Germline-derived CDR1 and CDR2 are SQVTM and ANQGSEA. The CDR3 loop spans 12 amino acids. Trimming took 8 bases from V and 5 from J; bases not matched to a gene: 5. CDR3 sequence: CSLGQGGTEAFF. The CDR3, as DNA: TGCAGCCTCGGACAGGGGGGGACTGAAGCTTTCTTT.

The rearrangement joins TRBV7-8 to TRBJ1-4; 10 bases fit TRBD1. Germline trimming cut 5 bases from V and 5 bases from J; bases unmatched to any gene: 2. This CDR3 is built from 14 residues. Germline CDR1 is SGHVS and CDR2 is FQNEAQ. CDR3 DNA: TGTGCCAGCAGCAGACAGGGGGCAAATGAAAAACTGTTTTTT. Protein sequence: CASSRQGANEKLFF. Based on the CDR3 plus reference TRBV7-8 and TRBJ1-4, the full variable domain is GAGVSQSPRYKVAKRGQDVALRCDPISGHVSLFWYQQALGQGPEFLTYFQNEAQLDKSGLPSDRFFAERPEGSVSTLKIQRTQQEDSAVYLCASSRQGANEKLFFGSGTQLSVL.

This clone occurred once. This sequence joins TRBV10-2 and TRBJ2-7; 9 bases agree with TRBD1. Germline V gene lookup returns CDR1 WSHSY and CDR2 SAAADI. J lost 7 bases, V lost 4 bases, and 8 bases had no gene match. CDR3 length: 14 amino acids. CDR3 bases: TGCGCCAGCAGTGGAGAACAGGGGGCAAGAGAGCAGTACGTC. Amino acid sequence: CASSGEQGAREQYV.

This clone was seen a few times. J is TRBJ2-7 and V is TRBV7-2; 10 bases fit TRBD1. Germline V gives CDR1 SGHTA, CDR2 FQGNSA. The CDR3 contains 13 residues. J gave up 5 bases and V 3 bases, and 1 base lay outside the gene matches. The CDR3: CASSLGQGNEQYF. The CDR3 bases are TGTGCCAGCAGCTTGGGACAGGGGAACGAGCAGTACTTC.

The V call is TRBV7-2, the J call TRBJ1-1; D is uncertain. V lost 0 bases and J 1 base, leaving 3 bases between the germline ends. The length of the CDR3 is 13 residues. The germline CDR1 and CDR2 sequences are SGHTA and FQGNSA. CDR3 sequence reads: CASSLAANTEAFF. CDR3 nucleotides: TGTGCCAGCAGCTTAGCAGCGAACACTGAAGCTTTCTTT.

The gene calls are TRBV5-1 and TRBJ1-6; D remains ambiguous. Germline loops: CDR1 SGHRS, CDR2 YFSETQ. The CDR3 extends over 15 amino acids. The V and J ends lost 5 bases and 0 bases respectively, with 9 bases between them. In DNA, the CDR3 is TGCGCCAGCAGAAAGGAGTCCTCCTATAATTCACCCCTCCACTTT. Protein sequence: CASRKESSYNSPLHF.

The chain combines TRBV3-1 (or the pseudogene TRBV3-2) with TRBJ2-6; no firm D call. The CDR3 contains 15 residues. Trimming took 4 bases from V and 0 from J, leaving 7 bases between them. Germline CDR1 is LGHDT and CDR2 is YNNKEL (reference sequence). In DNA, the CDR3 is TGTGCCAGCAGCCCAGGTCGCTCTGGGGCCAACGTCCTGACTTTC. It specifies CASSPGRSGANVLTF.

DNA for the CDR3: TGTGCCAGCAAAACTATCGTGGCTAGCGGGGGGGGAGAGACCCAGTACTTC. It codes for CASKTIVASGGGETQYF. The chain has TRBV28 and TRBJ2-5; 12 bases are shared with TRBD2. The junction had 13 bases not matched to a gene; V was cut back by 7 bases and J by 4 bases. The CDR3 totals 17 residues. The germline gives CDR1 MDHEN, CDR2 SYDVKM. The full variable domain, its missing parts supplied by reference TRBV28 and TRBJ2-5, is DVKVTQSSRYLVKRTGEKVFLECVQDMDHENMFWYRQDPGLGLRLIYFSYDVKMKEKGDIPEGYSVSREKKERFSLILESASTNQTSMYLCASKTIVASGGGETQYFGPGTRLLVL.

A single count supports this clone. The chain uses TRBV7-2 and TRBJ2-1, with D uncertain. V lost 4 bases to trimming and J lost 0 bases, with 10 bases between them. The CDR3 runs to 15 residues. Germline V gene data show CDR1 as SGHTA and CDR2 as FQGNSA. The CDR3 DNA is TGTGCCAGCAGCTCAGGCAGCAACTCCTACAATGAGCAGTTCTTC. This gives the protein CASSSGSNSYNEQFF.

This clone was counted once. This rearrangement joins TRBV30 to TRBJ1-1; 8 bases line up with TRBD1. In germline, CDR1 is GTSNPN, CDR2 SVGIG (reference sequence). The CDR3 sequence is 15 residues long. Germline trimming cut 5 bases from V and 3 bases from J; bases unmatched to any gene: 11. This chain's CDR3 is CAWRRTGRKDTEAFF. For the CDR3, the DNA is TGTGCCTGGCGCCGGACAGGGAGGAAGGACACTGAAGCTTTCTTT.

V and J are TRBV27 and TRBJ2-1, with a weak D call TRBD2 (6 bases). Germline V lookup: CDR1 MNHEY, CDR2 SMNVEV (reference sequence). The CDR3 has 16 residues. Trimming took 6 bases from V and 2 from J, leaving 17 bases between them. CDR3 coding DNA: TGTGCCAGCAGATTAGGCGGCGGGACCCCCTACAATGAGCAGTTCTTC. As protein: CASRLGGGTPYNEQFF.

This chain joins TRBV3-1 (or the pseudogene TRBV3-2) and TRBJ2-4; TRBD2 might be the D (5 bases). Trimming pared 0 bases from V and 3 bases from J, leaving 15 bases between. The V gene's germline CDR1 is LGHDT and CDR2 YNNKEL (reference sequence). The CDR3 has 17 residues. The CDR3 is CASSQDLREQGKNIQYF. As DNA, the CDR3 is TGTGCCAGCAGCCAAGATCTCCGGGAACAAGGCAAAAACATTCAGTACTTC.

The chain links TRBV7-9 to TRBJ1-5, with D hard to call. The CDR3 runs 14 residues. Germline V gene data show CDR1 as SEHNR and CDR2 as FQNEAQ (reference sequence). Trimming left V 2 bases short and J 6 bases short, with 11 bases between. Written as DNA, the CDR3 is TGTGCCAGCAGCTTAACGGCAGGAAGTCAGCCCCAGCATTTT. This encodes CASSLTAGSQPQHF.

This chain links TRBV4-1 with TRBJ1-5, with D maybe TRBD1 (6 bases). The germline V and J ends were trimmed by 4 bases and 4 bases, with 11 bases remaining between them. This CDR3 is built from 14 residues. Germline CDR1 reads MGHRA; CDR2 reads YSYEKL. Here the CDR3 DNA reads TGCGCCAGCAGCCCCCAGGGGTTAAATCAGCCCCAGCATTTT. The encoded protein is CASSPQGLNQPQHF.

The chain is built from TRBV6-5 and TRBJ1-3; TRBD1 is a possible D gene (5 bases). Germline V gene lookup returns CDR1 MNHEY and CDR2 SVGAGI. V shed 6 bases and J shed 0 bases, with 6 bases lying between them. The CDR3 contains 13 residues. CDR3 coding DNA: TGTGCCAGCAGGGACAACTCTGGAAACACCATATATTTT. Translating it yields CASRDNSGNTIYF.

The chain carries TRBV14 and TRBJ1-4; TRBD1 aligns across 8 bases. CDR3 length: 13 residues. Germline V gives CDR1 SGHDN, CDR2 FVKESK. V lost 1 base, J lost 10 bases, and 2 bases stayed unmatched. CDR3 DNA sequence: TGTGCCAGCAGCCAAGTTGGGACAGGAAAACTGTTTTTT. This translates into CASSQVGTGKLFF.

The CDR3 here is CASSPSGGAGDTQYF. CDR3 coding DNA: TGTGCCAGCAGCCCGAGCGGGGGGGCCGGAGATACGCAGTATTTT. The chain links TRBV7-9 to TRBJ2-3; 10 bases are a match to TRBD2. Germline CDR1 is SEHNR and CDR2 is FQNEAQ (reference sequence). The V segment lost 5 bases and the J segment 5 bases; nucleotides outside the gene matches: 7. CDR3 size: 15 residues.